This T cell receptor beta chain comes out of a study of control samples from healthy donors and cancer patients. Clones were read by immunoSEQ multiplex PCR, and TCRdb kept only the in-frame ones, dropping some. Of over 150,000 clones listed, roughly 95% are singletons. This clonotype was obtained from a woman in her twenties or thirties in good health. Sequencing was performed on blood.

The CDR3 here is CASTRLMGRNTEAFF. The CDR3 region has the DNA TGTGCCAGCACCCGTTTGATGGGACGGAACACTGAAGCTTTCTTT. The chain links TRBV5-5 to TRBJ1-1; D perhaps matches TRBD1 (5 bases). The CDR3 totals 15 residues. Looked up from germline, CDR1 is SGHKS and CDR2 is YYEKEE (reference sequence). The V and J ends lost 6 bases and 1 base respectively, with 16 bases between them.